What follows are 20 T cell receptor beta chains derived from one specimen sequenced in a study of siplizumab effects on memory and regulatory T cells. Sequencing used immunoSEQ multiplex PCR; TCRdb keeps in-frame clones, though not all of them. The sample contains about 69,000 clones, approximately 89% of which appear only once. Sequenced material: Tregs sorted from blood. These TCRs come from a human donor in good health.

This rearrangement joins TRBV13 to TRBJ2-5; 7 bases fit TRBD2. J was trimmed by 3 bases and V by 4 bases; bases with no gene match: 5. Germline V gene lookup returns CDR1 PRHDT and CDR2 FYEKMQ (reference sequence). This CDR3 is 14 amino acids long. CDR3 coding DNA: TGTGCCAGCAGCTCGACTGGGGGGGAAGAGACCCAGTACTTC. Protein product: CASSSTGGEETQYF.

This rearrangement joins TRBV27 to TRBJ2-7, with 7 positions matching TRBD1. V was pared by 3 bases and J by 2 bases, with 4 bases of the junction left unmatched. Germline CDR1 MNHEY, CDR2 SMNVEV (reference sequence). CDR3 length equals 14 residues. This CDR3 reads CASSFWGQTYEQYF. The CDR3 nucleotides read TGTGCCAGCAGTTTTTGGGGACAGACCTACGAGCAGTACTTC.

This rearrangement joins TRBV6-1 to TRBJ2-7; perhaps TRBD1 as D (5 bases). With 8 bases removed from V and 3 bases from J, the gap between germline ends came to 14 bases. Germline lookup yields CDR1 MNHNS and CDR2 SASEGT. The CDR3 covers 13 residues. CDR3 DNA: TGTGCCAGCTCCCCAGGGTCCCTCTACGAGCAGTACTTC. This gives the protein CASSPGSLYEQYF.

The rearrangement links TRBV9 to TRBJ1-2, with no clear D. V lost 0 bases to trimming and J lost 4 bases, with 7 bases between them. From germline, CDR1 is SGDLS and CDR2 YYNGEE. There are 13 residues in the CDR3. The CDR3 bases are TGTGCCAGCAGCGTAGAGGGTGCCTATGGCTACACCTTC. Its protein is CASSVEGAYGYTF.

The CDR3 DNA is TGCGCCAGCAGCTCCACAGGGGGCGCGGGCACCGGGGAGCTGTTTTTT. As protein: CASSSTGGAGTGELFF. The V gene is TRBV5-1, the J gene TRBJ2-2, with 9 bases lining up with TRBD1. The germline CDR1 and CDR2 sequences are SGHRS and YFSETQ. The V segment lost 3 bases and the J segment 4 bases; nucleotides outside the gene matches: 7. This CDR3 spans 16 amino acids.

In its sample, this clone was seen once. This rearrangement joins TRBV10-1 to TRBJ2-1, with D unresolved. Per germline, CDR1 WNHNN and CDR2 SYGVQD (reference sequence). V was trimmed by 0 bases and J by 12 bases, leaving 12 bases between them. The CDR3 length is 13 residues. The CDR3: CASSESGPALQFF. The DNA for the CDR3 is TGCGCCAGCAGTGAGTCGGGCCCAGCGCTGCAGTTCTTC.

In this sample, this clone turned up a few times. The chain employs TRBV12-1 and TRBJ2-7. TRBV12-1 is assigned pseudogene status. The CDR3 extends over 16 amino acids. The DNA of the CDR3 is TGTGCCAGCAGCTTTGGGAGGACAAGGGTGTACGACGAGCAGTACTTC. It is translated as CASSFGRTRVYDEQYF.

The V gene is TRBV6-1, the J gene TRBJ2-2; TRBD2 agrees at 10 bases. Germline trimming cut 5 bases from V and 1 base from J; bases unmatched to any gene: 1. From germline, CDR1 is MNHNS and CDR2 SASEGT. CDR3 size: 15 residues. CDR3 DNA: TGTGCCAGCAGTAGCGGGAGGGTGAACACCGGGGAGCTGTTTTTT. This gives the protein CASSSGRVNTGELFF.

In this sample, this clone turned up once. The chain joins TRBV15 to TRBJ2-7; TRBD2 agrees at 7 bases. This CDR3 spans 16 amino acids. Unmatched junction bases numbered 14, after V lost 5 bases and J lost 4 bases. Germline CDR1 and CDR2: LNHNV and YYDKDF (reference sequence). CDR3 sequence: CATSLTRGGRAYEQYF. DNA for the CDR3: TGTGCCACCAGCCTGACCAGAGGAGGGAGGGCTTACGAGCAGTACTTC.

The chain couples TRBV30 to TRBJ1-4, with 9 bases identical to TRBD1. This CDR3 region has 14 residues. V lost 0 bases, J lost 7 bases, and 3 bases stayed unmatched. The germline CDR1 and CDR2 sequences are GTSNPN and SVGIG (reference sequence). Here the CDR3 reads CAWSVGTGLEKLFF. CDR3 DNA: TGTGCCTGGAGTGTGGGGACAGGGCTTGAAAAACTGTTTTTT.

The chain links TRBV2 to TRBJ1-2; D possibly corresponds to TRBD1 (6 bases). Between the trimmed V and J ends, which lost 9 bases and 8 bases, there was a span of 16 bases. CDR3 length: 12 residues. The V gene's germline CDR1 is SNHLY and CDR2 FYNNEI. The CDR3 reads CARGGSLTGYTF. The DNA for the CDR3 is TGTGCCAGGGGGGGCAGCCTTACCGGCTACACCTTC.

The chain combines TRBV19 with TRBJ1-5; D might be TRBD1 (5 bases). Trimming left V 6 bases short and J 2 bases short, with 14 bases between. Per the germline V gene, CDR1 is LNHDA and CDR2 is SQIVND (reference sequence). The CDR3 runs to 15 residues. The CDR3 sequence is CASRGGGLRNQPQHF. Here the CDR3 DNA reads TGTGCCAGTAGAGGTGGGGGACTCCGCAATCAGCCCCAGCATTTT.

The gene calls are TRBV5-6 and TRBJ1-2; D is perhaps TRBD1 (6 bases). The CDR3 contains 15 residues. The germline V gene has CDR1 SGHDT and CDR2 YYEEEE. The V and J ends lost 5 bases and 6 bases respectively, with 20 bases between them. CDR3 residues: CASSLDRLVAHGYTF. CDR3 sequence (DNA): TGTGCCAGCAGTCTCGACAGGCTGGTCGCTCATGGCTACACCTTC. Full variable domain (remainder filled in from reference TRBV5-6 and TRBJ1-2): DAGVTQSPTHLIKTRGQQVTLRCSPKSGHDTVSWYQQALGQGPQFIFQYYEEEERQRGNFPDRFSGHQFPNYSSELNVNALLLGDSALYLCASSLDRLVAHGYTFGSGTRLTVV.

The chain joins TRBV5-8 to TRBJ2-1, with D possibly TRBD2 on 5 matching bases. Between the trimmed V and J ends, which lost 2 bases and 4 bases, there was a span of 7 bases. The CDR3 totals 13 residues. Germline V gene data show CDR1 as SGHTS and CDR2 as YDEGEE. The CDR3 DNA is TGTGCCAGCAGCTTCAGAGGGTACAATGAGCAGTTCTTC. It is translated as CASSFRGYNEQFF.

The gene calls are TRBV6-5 and TRBJ1-6; D might be TRBD1 (5 bases). From germline, CDR1 is MNHEY and CDR2 SVGAGI. This CDR3 comprises 14 residues. The germline V and J ends were trimmed by 5 bases and 6 bases, with 11 bases remaining between them. The CDR3 loop is CASSPREANSPLHF. The CDR3 coding sequence is TGTGCCAGCAGTCCCAGGGAAGCTAATTCACCCCTCCACTTT.

The chain carries TRBV28 and TRBJ1-4; D gene uncertain. The germline V gene has CDR1 MDHEN and CDR2 SYDVKM. The V end lost 6 bases, the J end lost 4 bases, and 18 bases lay between the germline ends. CDR3 length: 16 residues. The CDR3, as DNA: TGTGCCAGCAGCGCCCCTGGGGTCGGAGTTAATGAAAAACTGTTTTTT. This codes for CASSAPGVGVNEKLFF.

The V gene is TRBV30, the J gene TRBJ1-1; TRBD1 might be the D (5 bases). Trimming took 2 bases from V and 1 from J, leaving 11 bases between them. The germline gives CDR1 GTSNPN, CDR2 SVGIG (reference sequence). The CDR3 loop spans 14 amino acids. CDR3 bases: TGTGCCTGGAGTTTGGGACGGGCGAACACTGAAGCTTTCTTT. This codes for CAWSLGRANTEAFF.

The V and J genes are TRBV4-3 and TRBJ2-7; D is undetermined. V was shortened by 0 bases and J by 0 bases, with 12 bases between the two germline ends. The V gene's germline CDR1 is LGHNA and CDR2 YSLEER. The CDR3 spans 16 residues. CDR3 nucleotide sequence: TGCGCCAGCAGCCAAGATCTCAGGATGAGCTCCTACGAGCAGTACTTC. Its translation is CASSQDLRMSSYEQYF.

The rearrangement uses TRBV10-2 and TRBJ2-2; D is unresolved. The CDR3 extends over 15 amino acids. Germline V gives CDR1 WSHSY, CDR2 SAAADI. V was shortened by 10 bases and J by 4 bases, with 19 bases between the two germline ends. The CDR3 protein is CATSPTRSITGELFF. CDR3 bases: TGCGCCACCTCCCCGACGAGGTCAATCACCGGGGAGCTGTTTTTT.

The chain links TRBV30 to TRBJ2-1, with 10 bases aligning to TRBD2. The CDR3 is made up of 21 amino acids. The V gene's germline CDR1 is GTSNPN and CDR2 SVGIG (reference sequence). V shed 4 bases and J 0 bases; nucleotides not matched to a gene: 21. For the CDR3, the DNA is TGTGCCTGGAAAAGCCTTGGCTGGACTAGCGGTTCTTATGGCTCCTACAATGAGCAGTTCTTC. It yields the protein CAWKSLGWTSGSYGSYNEQFF.